Sequencing of this T cell receptor beta chain was carried out in a study of blood T cell repertoires in COVID-19. This clone was counted once. CDR3 length equals 17 residues. In germline, CDR1 is KGHDR, CDR2 SFDVKD. Deletions cut 3 bases from V and 0 bases from J, with 14 bases between. The assay was immunoSEQ multiplex PCR, and TCRdb's table has in-frame clones only and misses some. The sample shows 150,000 or so clones, roughly 90% of them seen only once. This chain uses TRBV24-1 with TRBJ1-5, with a tentative D call TRBD1 (6 bases). The receptor was isolated from a man aged 30 to 45 with COVID-19, enrolled during active disease. Specimen: peripheral blood. Written as DNA, the CDR3 is TGTGCCACCAGTGATCCCCGGACAGAGCCTAGCAATCAGCCCCAGCATTTT. It codes for CATSDPRTEPSNQPQHF.